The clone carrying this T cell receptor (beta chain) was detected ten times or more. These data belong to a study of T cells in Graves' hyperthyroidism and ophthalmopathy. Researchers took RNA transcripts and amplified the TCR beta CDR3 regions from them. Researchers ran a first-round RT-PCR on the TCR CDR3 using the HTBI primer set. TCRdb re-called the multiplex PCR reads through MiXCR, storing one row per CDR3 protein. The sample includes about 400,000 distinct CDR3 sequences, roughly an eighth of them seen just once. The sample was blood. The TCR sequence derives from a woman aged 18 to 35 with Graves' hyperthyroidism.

The CDR3 bases are TGTGCCATAACGCGCACCGGGGAGCTGTTTTTT. It is translated as CAITRTGELFF. The chain is built from TRBV30 and TRBJ2-2, with D uncertain. Germline CDR1 and CDR2: GTSNPN and SVGIG (reference sequence). V lost 8 bases to trimming and J lost 4 bases, with 8 bases between them. The CDR3 spans 11 residues.